This T cell receptor (beta chain) is from a study of shared clonotypes between healthy human individuals. Findings and caveats of the study: Richness estimates generally favored naive over memory subsets. A few donors had roughly 5% of their naive CD4 clonotypes in common.

Sorted-subset replicate PCRs used about 200 ng DNA, about 30,000 T cell genomes. TCRdb's table, derived via immunoSEQ multiplex PCR, lists solely in-frame clones and lacks some. This sample has 2 million to 3 million clones, with over 85% found just once. A note on this clone: Its antigen is as yet unknown.

The CDR3 is made up of 16 amino acids. From germline, CDR1 is KGHSH and CDR2 LQKENI. Trimming cost V 5 bases and J 8 bases; bases outside gene matches: 8. Every donor, a Caucasian adult, lived in Nashville, Tennessee. V and J are TRBV18 and TRBJ2-1; 14 nucleotides match TRBD2. The sample consisted of naive CD4+ T cells sorted from blood. Subset reported: CD45RA+ positively selected. The TCR was taken from a man between 18 and 29 years old in good health. The CDR3 nucleotides read TGTGCCAGCTCAACTAGACTAGCGGGAGGGCCCGATGAGCAGTTCTTC. Translation: CASSTRLAGGPDEQFF.